The 10 T cell receptor beta chains below come from one sample, sequenced in a study of spatial heterogeneity in lung cancer. Time point of the sample: sample taken at primary tumor resection. Frozen PBMC, nontumor lung or tumor provided whole RNA, which was sequenced unsorted. A single record per CDR3 protein comes from TCRdb applying MiXCR to the 5' RACE reads. The sample includes 13,000 to 15,000 distinct CDR3 sequences, 10% of them seen just once. The sequences come from PBMCs, collected at surgery. These receptors originate from a male donor with early-stage non-small cell lung cancer.

Judged by abundance, this clonotype is medium-sized. V is TRBV7-3 and J is TRBJ2-1; 15 bases align to TRBD2. The V gene end was trimmed by 5 bases and the J gene end by 6 bases; junction bases not matched to a gene: 2. Germline CDR1 SGHTA, CDR2 FQGTGA. The CDR3 runs 15 residues. The CDR3 DNA sequence: TGTGCCAGCAGCGGGGGACTAGCGGGAGGCAATGAGCAGTTCTTC. Its translation: CASSGGLAGGNEQFF.

This clonotype was seen ten or more times. This chain joins TRBV27 and TRBJ2-2; 7 bases map to TRBD1. The germline gives CDR1 MNHEY, CDR2 SMNVEV (reference sequence). This CDR3 has 15 residues. V gave up 7 bases and J gave up 3 bases; unmatched junction bases: 8. CDR3 DNA: TGTGCCAGCAAGGGCCGGGACAGTTACACCGGGGAGCTGTTTTTT. Amino acids: CASKGRDSYTGELFF.

The sample holds many counts of this clonotype. CDR3 DNA: TGTGCCAGCAGCTTGGGCCTAGCTGACTACGAGCAGTACTTC. Amino acids: CASSLGLADYEQYF. This rearrangement joins TRBV7-9 to TRBJ2-7; weak D call: TRBD2 (5 bases). The CDR3 covers 14 residues. CDR1 is SEHNR and CDR2 is FQNEAQ in the germline V gene (reference sequence). The V and J ends lost 3 bases and 3 bases respectively, with 12 bases between them.

This clonotype was seen repeatedly, ten times or more. V gene TRBV7-9 combines with J gene TRBJ1-3, with D perhaps TRBD1 (5 bases). V shed 6 bases and J shed 0 bases, with 12 bases lying between them. This CDR3 comprises 15 residues. Germline CDR1 reads SEHNR; CDR2 reads FQNEAQ (reference sequence). The CDR3: CASSRQQLSGNTIYF. CDR3 DNA: TGTGCCAGCAGTCGACAGCAACTCTCTGGAAACACCATATATTTT.

This clonotype was recorded many times. The rearrangement uses TRBV6-5 and TRBJ2-7, with 8 bases fitting TRBD2. CDR3 length: 15 amino acids. The germline CDR1 and CDR2 sequences are MNHEY and SVGAGI. With V trimmed by 7 bases and J by 7 bases, 15 bases remained unmatched. This chain's CDR3 is CASKVSGTRSTEQYF. For the CDR3, the DNA is TGTGCCAGCAAGGTTTCGGGGACTAGGTCTACAGAGCAGTACTTC.

The chain recombines TRBV23-1 with TRBJ2-3; 8 positions match TRBD2. TRBV23-1 is known as an ORF, though its function is uncertain. V trimming: 0 bases; J trimming: 3 bases; junction bases outside the gene matches: 5. This CDR3 is built from 16 residues. CDR3 sequence reads: CASSQSGAGETDTQYF. The CDR3 DNA sequence: TGCGCCAGCAGTCAATCCGGAGCGGGGGAGACAGATACGCAGTATTTT.

The chain recombines TRBV7-6 with TRBJ1-1; 7 nucleotides align to TRBD1. Germline V gives CDR1 SGHVS, CDR2 FNYEAQ. This CDR3 has 16 residues. The junction had 8 bases not matched to a gene; V was cut back by 2 bases and J by 2 bases. Here the CDR3 DNA reads TGTGCCAGCAGCTTAAACCCGACAGGGCCCAACACTGAAGCTTTCTTT. It specifies CASSLNPTGPNTEAFF.

Concerning this clonotype: A much bigger clone sits one base away, suggesting this may be a read error. V is TRBV7-9 and J is TRBJ2-7; 7 positions agree with TRBD2. Germline V gene data show CDR1 as SEHNR and CDR2 as FQNEAQ (reference sequence). The V and J ends lost 3 bases and 5 bases, in that order; junction bases with no gene match: 7. CDR3 length: 14 amino acids. CDR3 region: CASSFTGGSHEQYF. The CDR3 coding sequence is TGTGCCAGCAGCTTTACCGGGGGGTCCCACGAGCAGTACTTC.

The table lists this clonotype with a few counts. The J gene is TRBJ1-6, the V gene TRBV12-5; D call uncertain. The CDR3 is 13 amino acids. Looked up from germline, CDR1 is LGHNT and CDR2 is FRNRAP. V lost 2 bases and J lost 7, with 6 bases in between. CDR3 residues: CASGLSSNSPLHF. CDR3 DNA: TGTGCTAGTGGTTTGTCCAGCAATTCACCCCTCCACTTT.

This clonotype has ten or more counts. The V gene is TRBV7-9, the J gene TRBJ2-5, with D perhaps TRBD2 (6 bases). CDR3 length: 15 residues. V was pared by 4 bases and J by 5 bases, with 17 bases between. CDR1 is SEHNR, CDR2 FQNEAQ, per germline (reference sequence). CDR3 in DNA: TGTGCCAGCAGCTCACCCCGGGGGTATGGGGAGACCCAGTACTTC. Translated, it gives CASSSPRGYGETQYF.